Presented here are 16 T cell receptor beta chains from one specimen sequenced in a study of blood T cells in healthy people across ages. A second about 6 to 11 cycle PCR used barcoded and J-beta primers. TCRdb re-analysed the 5' RACE reads in MiXCR, keeping a single row per CDR3 protein. The table shows about 1.6 million distinct CDR3 sequences, with about 31% occurring only once. The sequenced sample was blood. The receptors were gathered from a woman in her 30s in good health.

Concerning this clonotype: A much larger clone differs from this one at a single base, so this may be a read error. This chain joins TRBV12-3 or TRBV12-4 and TRBJ1-5; TRBD1 matches at 9 bases. This CDR3 contains 14 residues. This CDR3 reads CASSADRGSQLQHF. CDR3 in DNA: TGTGCCAGCAGTGCGGACAGGGGAAGTCAGCTCCAGCATTTT.

This clonotype has more than one count but fewer than ten. The chain recombines TRBV20-1 with TRBJ2-7; D is ambiguous. The germline V gene has CDR1 DFQATT and CDR2 SNEGSKA (reference sequence). CDR3 length: 13 amino acids. The V and J ends lost 1 base and 0 bases respectively, with 7 bases between them. In DNA form, the CDR3 reads TGCAGTGCTAGAGGACACAGCTCCTACGAGCAGTACTTC. Residues: CSARGHSSYEQYF.

There are many counts of this clonotype. This chain joins TRBV20-1 and TRBJ2-7; a possible D gene is TRBD1 (5 bases). Per germline, CDR1 DFQATT and CDR2 SNEGSKA (reference sequence). V was clipped by 8 bases and J by 0 bases, with 14 bases between them. The CDR3 contains 13 residues. In DNA form, the CDR3 reads TGCAGTCAAAACCAGGGAAGCTCCTACGAGCAGTACTTC. This sequence encodes CSQNQGSSYEQYF.

This chain links TRBV18 with TRBJ1-5; D is unclear. Trimming stripped 4 bases from V and 4 bases from J, with 11 bases between. The CDR3 loop spans 14 amino acids. Germline lookup yields CDR1 KGHSH and CDR2 LQKENI. The CDR3, as DNA: TGTGCCAGCTCACGTTCCGGAGGAAATCAGCCCCAGCATTTT. Translation gives CASSRSGGNQPQHF.

V gene TRBV6-1 combines with J gene TRBJ1-6, with TRBD1 matching over 7 bases. V lost 7 bases and J lost 3; bases outside the gene matches: 6. This CDR3 is 15 amino acids long. The V gene's germline CDR1 is MNHNS and CDR2 SASEGT. The CDR3 sequence: CASTGQVLYNSPLHF. The CDR3, as DNA: TGTGCCAGCACCGGACAGGTTCTCTATAATTCACCCCTCCACTTT.

Here the CDR3 reads CASSLIEGWTEAFF. CDR3 nucleotides: TGTGCCAGCAGTTTAATTGAGGGGTGGACTGAAGCTTTCTTT. This chain links TRBV12-3 or TRBV12-4 with TRBJ1-1, with D perhaps matching TRBD1 (5 bases). V was cut by 2 bases and J by 5 bases, with 12 bases left in between. CDR3 length: 14 residues.

This clonotype was observed at least ten times. J is TRBJ2-7 and V is TRBV4-1, with TRBD2 matching over 12 bases. Germline CDR1 is MGHRA and CDR2 is YSYEKL. The CDR3 runs 16 residues. J gave up 1 base and V 4 bases, and 5 bases lay outside the gene matches. CDR3 region: CASSLRTSGASYEQYF. CDR3 bases: TGCGCCAGCAGCCTCCGGACTAGCGGGGCTTCCTACGAGCAGTACTTC.

This clonotype was recorded a few times. V is TRBV5-1 and J is TRBJ2-7, with 10 bases matching TRBD1. J was trimmed by 2 bases and V by 6 bases; bases with no gene match: 8. The CDR3 totals 15 residues. The germline V gene encodes CDR1 SGHRS and CDR2 YFSETQ. For the CDR3, the DNA is TGCGCCAGCAATTCCCAGACAGGGGGCACCTACGAGCAGTACTTC. Protein product: CASNSQTGGTYEQYF.

The J gene is TRBJ1-1, the V gene TRBV7-9; no clear D gene. The V gene's germline CDR1 is SEHNR and CDR2 FQNEAQ (reference sequence). The CDR3 is 12 amino acids. Trimming removed 8 bases at V and 5 bases at J, with 12 bases between. CDR3 bases: TGTGCCAGCTATCTTGGGGTAACTGAAGCTTTCTTT. Encoded protein: CASYLGVTEAFF.

V is TRBV29-1 and J is TRBJ2-5, with unresolved D. Germline CDR1 is SQVTM and CDR2 is ANQGSEA. The V and J ends lost 7 bases and 2 bases respectively, with 8 bases between them. The CDR3 has 11 residues. CDR3 coding DNA: TGCAGCGGCGCTAGACAAGAGACCCAGTACTTC. Protein sequence: CSGARQETQYF.

CDR3 region: CASSLILGQYLYGYTF. DNA for the CDR3: TGTGCCAGCAGCTTAATTCTAGGTCAATACCTTTATGGCTACACCTTC. This chain connects TRBV7-9 to TRBJ1-2; D gene ambiguous. Trimming took off 2 bases at V and 5 bases at J, with 18 bases between the two ends. The CDR3 consists of 16 residues. Germline V gene data show CDR1 as SEHNR and CDR2 as FQNEAQ (reference sequence).

There are a few counts of this clonotype. The rearrangement links TRBV15 to TRBJ1-1; 8 bases align to TRBD1. Germline V gives CDR1 LNHNV, CDR2 YYDKDF (reference sequence). Trimming at V came to 3 bases and at J to 4 bases, leaving 4 bases not matched to a gene. CDR3 length: 14 amino acids. The CDR3 bases are TGTGCCACCAGCAGTCGGACAGGGAGCACTGAAGCTTTCTTT. Protein sequence: CATSSRTGSTEAFF.

This chain links TRBV6-1 with TRBJ1-2, with TRBD1 identical over 9 bases. Trimming cost V 8 bases and J 8 bases; bases outside gene matches: 12. This CDR3 is 14 amino acids long. The germline V gene has CDR1 MNHNS and CDR2 SASEGT. The CDR3 DNA sequence: TGTGCCAGCGGATCCGGGACAGGGTTGCCCGGCTACACCTTC. Encoded protein: CASGSGTGLPGYTF.

The sample holds a few counts of this clonotype. The chain uses TRBV29-1 and TRBJ2-1, with TRBD2 as a possible D gene (5 bases). This CDR3 has 11 amino acids. Germline V gene sequence: CDR1 SQVTM, CDR2 ANQGSEA. Between the trimmed V and J ends, which lost 8 bases and 6 bases, there was a span of 11 bases. The CDR3 nucleotides are TGCAGCACCGGGAAGGGCAATGAGCAGTTCTTC. As protein: CSTGKGNEQFF.

The sample holds a few counts of this clonotype. J is TRBJ2-7 and V is TRBV28; D assignment may be TRBD1 or TRBD2 (7 bases each). Deletions cut 2 bases from V and 3 bases from J, with 11 bases between. The CDR3 is 14 residues long. Germline lookup yields CDR1 MDHEN and CDR2 SYDVKM. CDR3 loop: CASSLQGGLYEQYF. The CDR3 nucleotides are TGTGCCAGCAGTTTACAGGGGGGGCTCTACGAGCAGTACTTC.

As regards this clonotype: A junction end diverges from the germline sequence, so it may reflect a read error. V gene TRBV10-3 combines with J gene TRBJ2-7; 9 bases fit TRBD2. The CDR3 extends over 16 amino acids. CDR1 and CDR2 (germline): ENHRY, SYGVKD. The CDR3 bases are TGTGCCATCAGTGAGTCTGGAGCGGGAGGTTCCTACGCGCAGTACTTC. Translated: CAISESGAGGSYAQYF.